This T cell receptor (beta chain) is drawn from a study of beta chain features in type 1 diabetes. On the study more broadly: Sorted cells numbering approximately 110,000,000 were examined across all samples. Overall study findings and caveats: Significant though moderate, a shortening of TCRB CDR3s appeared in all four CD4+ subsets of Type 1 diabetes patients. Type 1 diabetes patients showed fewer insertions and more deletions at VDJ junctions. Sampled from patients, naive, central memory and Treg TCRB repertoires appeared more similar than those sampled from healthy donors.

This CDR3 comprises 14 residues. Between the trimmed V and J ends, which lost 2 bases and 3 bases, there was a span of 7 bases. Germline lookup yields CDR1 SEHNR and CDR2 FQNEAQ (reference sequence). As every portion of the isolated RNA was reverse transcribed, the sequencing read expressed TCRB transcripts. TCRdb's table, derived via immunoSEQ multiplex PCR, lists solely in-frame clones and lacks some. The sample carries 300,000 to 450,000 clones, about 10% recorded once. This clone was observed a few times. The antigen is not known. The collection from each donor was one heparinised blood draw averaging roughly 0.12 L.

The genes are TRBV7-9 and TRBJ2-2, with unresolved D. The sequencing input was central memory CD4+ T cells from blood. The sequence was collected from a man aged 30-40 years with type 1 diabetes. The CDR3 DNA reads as TGTGCCAGCAGCTTAACACAGTACACCGGGGAGCTGTTTTTT. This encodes CASSLTQYTGELFF.